This is a list of T cell receptor beta chains from one sample in a study of post-analysis software for immune sequencing data. TCRdb ran MiXCR on the PCR reads and lists one entry per CDR3 protein. The sample consists of some 450,000 distinct CDR3 sequences, roughly 46% of them appearing once. The sample taken for sequencing was blood. All receptors come from a girl aged 10 to 17 with multiple sclerosis. Each CDR3 is given with its conserved first and last residue. The D gene is left open where the match is weak. Size is omitted from some rows. Given values are once, few, many or a class for expanded clones.

clone size: once
V gene: TRBV10-3
J gene: TRBJ2-3
D gene: TRBD2
CDR3 DNA: TGTGCCATCAGCAGGGGACTAGCGGGAGGGGAAACGCAGTATTTT
CDR3 protein: CAISRGLAGGETQYF

clone size: NA
V gene: TRBV13
J gene: TRBJ2-1
D gene: TRBD2
CDR3 DNA: TGTGCCAGCAGCTCCTTGTTGGCGGGAGTAGGCTATGAGCAGTTCTTC
CDR3 protein: CASSSLLAGVGYEQFF

clone size: NA
V gene: TRBV7-9
J gene: TRBJ1-4
D gene: TRBD1
CDR3 DNA: TGTGCCAGCAGATCGGGACAGCTCTTTAATGAAAAACTGTTTTTT
CDR3 protein: CASRSGQLFNEKLFF

clone size: NA
V gene: TRBV7-2
J gene: TRBJ2-7
D gene: TRBD2
CDR3 DNA: TGTGCCAGCAGCTCCCGGACTAGCGGGGGTGGCGAGCAGTACTTC
CDR3 protein: CASSSRTSGGGEQYF

clone size: NA
V gene: TRBV20-1
J gene: TRBJ2-1
D gene: NA
CDR3 DNA: TGCAGTGCTTTTTCAGGGGGGTCCTACAATGAGCAGTTCTTC
CDR3 protein: CSAFSGGSYNEQFF

clone size: NA
V gene: TRBV20-1
J gene: TRBJ1-2
D gene: NA
CDR3 DNA: TGCAGTGCTAGAGGTGGCCCCGGGCCCCTCGTTCCTCTAACCCCCTATGGCTACACCTTC
CDR3 protein: CSARGGPGPLVPLTPYGYTF

clone size: NA
V gene: TRBV9
J gene: TRBJ2-5
D gene: TRBD2
CDR3 DNA: TGTGCCAGCAGCGTAGGGTTGCGGGAGGGGGCGAGGGAGACCCAGTACTTC
CDR3 protein: CASSVGLREGARETQYF

clone size: NA
V gene: TRBV20-1
J gene: TRBJ2-3
D gene: NA
CDR3 DNA: TGCAGTGCTGGAGTTCTGGGGATCCAGGATACGCAGTATTTT
CDR3 protein: CSAGVLGIQDTQYF

clone size: NA
V gene: TRBV10-3
J gene: TRBJ2-1
D gene: TRBD1
CDR3 DNA: TGTGCCATCAGTGAGGGCCGGGACAGGACCTACAATGAGCAGTTCTTC
CDR3 protein: CAISEGRDRTYNEQFF

clone size: NA
V gene: TRBV28
J gene: TRBJ2-3
D gene: TRBD1
CDR3 DNA: TGTGCCAGCAGTCTGACAGGGCAAGCAGCAGATACGCAGTATTTT
CDR3 protein: CASSLTGQAADTQYF

clone size: NA
V gene: TRBV28
J gene: TRBJ2-7
D gene: NA
CDR3 DNA: TGTGCCAGCAGTTTGTGGGCTACCTACGAGCAGTACTTC
CDR3 protein: CASSLWATYEQYF

clone size: many
V gene: TRBV7-2
J gene: TRBJ2-3
D gene: NA
CDR3 DNA: TGTGCCAGCAGCTTAGAGCGGGTCTTCACAGATACGCAGTATTTT
CDR3 protein: CASSLERVFTDTQYF

clone size: many
V gene: TRBV28
J gene: TRBJ2-6
D gene: NA
CDR3 DNA: TGTGCCAGCAGTTTCGCCTCCAACGTCCTGACTTTC
CDR3 protein: CASSFASNVLTF

clone size: NA
V gene: TRBV15
J gene: TRBJ2-4
D gene: TRBD1
CDR3 DNA: TGTGCCACCAGCAGAGAGATAGACGGACAGGGGGATTTAATAGCCAAAAACATTCAGTACTTC
CDR3 protein: CATSREIDGQGDLIAKNIQYF

clone size: NA
V gene: TRBV24-1
J gene: TRBJ2-1
D gene: NA
CDR3 DNA: TGTGCCACCAGTGATATTCAGGACCCCTCCTACAATGAGCAGTTCTTC
CDR3 protein: CATSDIQDPSYNEQFF

clone size: NA
V gene: TRBV27
J gene: TRBJ2-1
D gene: NA
CDR3 DNA: TGTGCCAGCAAAAATATCCGGGCCAGAGGAGACAATGAGCAGTTCTTC
CDR3 protein: CASKNIRARGDNEQFF

clone size: NA
V gene: TRBV28
J gene: TRBJ2-1
D gene: TRBD2
CDR3 DNA: TGTGCCAGCAGTCCCATAACTAGCGGGGGAAACAATGAGCAGTTCTTC
CDR3 protein: CASSPITSGGNNEQFF

clone size: many
V gene: TRBV27
J gene: TRBJ2-7
D gene: TRBD1
CDR3 DNA: TGTGCCAGCAGTTCCCGGGACAGGGGACCCTACGAGCAGTACTTC
CDR3 protein: CASSSRDRGPYEQYF

clone size: once
V gene: TRBV3-1
J gene: TRBJ2-7
D gene: NA
CDR3 DNA: TGTGCCAGCAGCCTAGCTTCGGGAGACTACGAGCAGTACTTT
CDR3 protein: CASSLASGDYEQYF

clone size: NA
V gene: TRBV7-2
J gene: TRBJ2-4
D gene: TRBD2
CDR3 DNA: TGTGCCAGCAGCCCGAGCGGGAAGGGCAAAAACATTCAGTACTTC
CDR3 protein: CASSPSGKGKNIQYF

clone size: few
V gene: TRBV15
J gene: TRBJ1-1
D gene: NA
CDR3 DNA: TGTGCCACCAGCGTAGGGACTGGGGTTAGAACTGAAGCTTTCTTT
CDR3 protein: CATSVGTGVRTEAFF

clone size: NA
V gene: TRBV10-3
J gene: TRBJ2-5
D gene: NA
CDR3 DNA: TGTGCCATCAGTGAAGGAGACGGGAAGCGCCAAGAGACCCAGTACTTC
CDR3 protein: CAISEGDGKRQETQYF

clone size: NA
V gene: TRBV5-6
J gene: TRBJ1-4
D gene: TRBD1
CDR3 DNA: TGTGCCAGCAGCTTTGGGACAGGGACTATTAATGAAAAACTGTTTTTT
CDR3 protein: CASSFGTGTINEKLFF

clone size: few
V gene: TRBV5-1
J gene: TRBJ2-7
D gene: NA
CDR3 DNA: TGCGCCAGCAGGGGACTTACCAACTCCTACGAGCAGTACTTC
CDR3 protein: CASRGLTNSYEQYF

clone size: few
V gene: TRBV4-2
J gene: TRBJ2-7
D gene: TRBD2
CDR3 DNA: TGTGCCAGCAGCCAAGAGTCTAGCGGGAGCTACGAGCAGTACTTC
CDR3 protein: CASSQESSGSYEQYF

clone size: NA
V gene: TRBV6-2/TRBV6-3
J gene: TRBJ1-2
D gene: NA
CDR3 DNA: TGTGCCAGCAGTTATACCAGCTTCTATGGCTACACCTTC
CDR3 protein: CASSYTSFYGYTF

clone size: NA
V gene: TRBV12-3/TRBV12-4
J gene: TRBJ2-7
D gene: TRBD1
CDR3 DNA: TGTGCCAGCACCTTAGGACAGGGATCCTACGAGCAGTACTTC
CDR3 protein: CASTLGQGSYEQYF

clone size: NA
V gene: TRBV4-3
J gene: TRBJ1-1
D gene: NA
CDR3 DNA: TGCGCCAGCAGCTTTGCCCAGGGGCAAGCTTTCTTT
CDR3 protein: CASSFAQGQAFF

clone size: NA
V gene: TRBV7-8
J gene: TRBJ2-1
D gene: TRBD2
CDR3 DNA: TGTGCCAGCAGCCCCGAGCGGGAGGGCCTCGATGAGCAGTTCTTC
CDR3 protein: CASSPEREGLDEQFF

clone size: NA
V gene: TRBV4-1
J gene: TRBJ1-1
D gene: NA
CDR3 DNA: TGCGCCAGCAGCCAACACCGGGACGGGGGGGCTGAAGCTTTCTTT
CDR3 protein: CASSQHRDGGAEAFF

clone size: NA
V gene: TRBV20-1
J gene: TRBJ2-1
D gene: NA
CDR3 DNA: TGCAGTGCTAGAGGGGACCGCAATGAGCAGTTCTTC
CDR3 protein: CSARGDRNEQFF

clone size: NA
V gene: TRBV7-2
J gene: TRBJ2-7
D gene: TRBD2
CDR3 DNA: TGTGCCAGCAGCTTAGTAAGGGCTAGCGGAGGCGAGCAGTACTTC
CDR3 protein: CASSLVRASGGEQYF

clone size: once
V gene: TRBV24-1
J gene: TRBJ2-5
D gene: NA
CDR3 DNA: TGCGCCACCAGTGATTCTCAGGGCGGACGAGAGACCCAGTACTTC
CDR3 protein: CATSDSQGGRETQYF

clone size: NA
V gene: TRBV7-9
J gene: TRBJ1-4
D gene: NA
CDR3 DNA: TGTGCCAGCAGTCAAGGAGGGGAAAAACCGTTTTTT
CDR3 protein: CASSQGGEKPFF

clone size: NA
V gene: TRBV27
J gene: TRBJ2-3
D gene: NA
CDR3 DNA: TGTGCCAGCAGTCCCTTAGACCCTGAGGATACGCAGTATTTT
CDR3 protein: CASSPLDPEDTQYF

clone size: NA
V gene: TRBV4-1
J gene: TRBJ2-3
D gene: NA
CDR3 DNA: TGCGCCAGCAGCCCCGACTTCATTAGCACAGATACGCAGTATTTT
CDR3 protein: CASSPDFISTDTQYF

clone size: NA
V gene: TRBV12-3/TRBV12-4
J gene: TRBJ1-5
D gene: TRBD1
CDR3 DNA: TGTGCCAGCAGTCCGACAGGGGGCCTTCGGCCCCAGCATTTT
CDR3 protein: CASSPTGGLRPQHF

clone size: NA
V gene: TRBV29-1
J gene: TRBJ2-5
D gene: NA
CDR3 DNA: TGCAGCGTAACCCGGGCGAGGGAGGCAAATGAGCAGTACTTC
CDR3 protein: CSVTRAREANEQYF

clone size: few
V gene: TRBV12-3/TRBV12-4
J gene: TRBJ2-3
D gene: NA
CDR3 DNA: TGTGCCAGCAGTTTCGGCATTCGGGGGGATACGCAGTATTTT
CDR3 protein: CASSFGIRGDTQYF

clone size: few
V gene: TRBV27
J gene: TRBJ1-2
D gene: NA
CDR3 DNA: TGTGCCAGCAGGTCGGACAAGAACTATGGCTACACCTTC
CDR3 protein: CASRSDKNYGYTF

clone size: few
V gene: TRBV6-2/TRBV6-3
J gene: TRBJ2-1
D gene: NA
CDR3 DNA: TGTGCCACCCGGAGAAGGGAGAGCAATGAGCAGTTCTTC
CDR3 protein: CATRRRESNEQFF

clone size: NA
V gene: TRBV15
J gene: TRBJ2-5
D gene: TRBD2
CDR3 DNA: TGTGCCACCAGCAGGGGGACTAGCCCAGAGACCCAGTACTTC
CDR3 protein: CATSRGTSPETQYF

clone size: NA
V gene: TRBV27
J gene: TRBJ2-2
D gene: NA
CDR3 DNA: TGTGCCAGCAGTTCGTCTAGCGCTTTCGGGGAGCTGTTTTTT
CDR3 protein: CASSSSSAFGELFF

clone size: many
V gene: TRBV20-1
J gene: TRBJ2-1
D gene: NA
CDR3 DNA: TGCAGCGCTTCATCCAATGAGCAGTTCTTC
CDR3 protein: CSASSNEQFF

clone size: NA
V gene: TRBV29-1
J gene: TRBJ2-1
D gene: NA
CDR3 DNA: TGCAGCGTTGAAGCGGGAGCTGGTTATGAGCAGTTCTTC
CDR3 protein: CSVEAGAGYEQFF

clone size: NA
V gene: TRBV28
J gene: TRBJ2-3
D gene: NA
CDR3 DNA: TGTGCCGGCAGTCTCCCCTACAGCACAGATACGCAGTATTTT
CDR3 protein: CAGSLPYSTDTQYF

clone size: NA
V gene: TRBV20-1
J gene: TRBJ2-7
D gene: TRBD2
CDR3 DNA: TGCAGTGCTAGAGAACTAGCGGGAGGAACCTACGAGCAGTACTTC
CDR3 protein: CSARELAGGTYEQYF

clone size: few
V gene: TRBV4-3
J gene: TRBJ2-1
D gene: TRBD2
CDR3 DNA: TGCGCCAGCAGCCAAGAAACCGGGACTAGCGCATATGAGCAGTTCTTC
CDR3 protein: CASSQETGTSAYEQFF

clone size: few
V gene: TRBV11-2
J gene: TRBJ2-7
D gene: TRBD2
CDR3 DNA: TGTGCCAGCAGCCACGGACTAGCGGGACACGAGCAGTACTTC
CDR3 protein: CASSHGLAGHEQYF

clone size: NA
V gene: TRBV4-1
J gene: TRBJ2-1
D gene: NA
CDR3 DNA: TGCGCCAGCAGCCAAGATCGGCGCTACAATGAGCAGTTCTTC
CDR3 protein: CASSQDRRYNEQFF

clone size: NA
V gene: TRBV6-2/TRBV6-3
J gene: TRBJ2-7
D gene: TRBD2
CDR3 DNA: TGTGCCAGCAGTTCGGCCCAGCGGGATCCCGCCTACGAGCAGTACTTC
CDR3 protein: CASSSAQRDPAYEQYF

clone size: NA
V gene: TRBV24-1
J gene: TRBJ1-2
D gene: NA
CDR3 DNA: TGTGCCACCAGTGACGCCGCCAGGACCTATGGCTACACCTTC
CDR3 protein: CATSDAARTYGYTF

clone size: NA
V gene: TRBV30
J gene: TRBJ2-7
D gene: NA
CDR3 DNA: TGTGCCTGGAACGGCGGGCCCTTTACCCTCTACGAGCAGTACTTC
CDR3 protein: CAWNGGPFTLYEQYF